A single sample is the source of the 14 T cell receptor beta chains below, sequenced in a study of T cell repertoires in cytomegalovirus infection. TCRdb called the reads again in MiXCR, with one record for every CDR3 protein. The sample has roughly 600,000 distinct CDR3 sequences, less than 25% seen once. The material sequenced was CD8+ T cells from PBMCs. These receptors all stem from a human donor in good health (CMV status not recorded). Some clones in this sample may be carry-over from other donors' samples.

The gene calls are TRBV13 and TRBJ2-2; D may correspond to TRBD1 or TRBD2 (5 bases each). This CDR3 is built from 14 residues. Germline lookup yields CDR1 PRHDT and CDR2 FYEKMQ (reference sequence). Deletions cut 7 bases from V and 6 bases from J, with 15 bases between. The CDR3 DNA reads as TGTGCCAGCACTATGAGAGGGGCTCCCGGGGAGCTGTTTTTT. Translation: CASTMRGAPGELFF.

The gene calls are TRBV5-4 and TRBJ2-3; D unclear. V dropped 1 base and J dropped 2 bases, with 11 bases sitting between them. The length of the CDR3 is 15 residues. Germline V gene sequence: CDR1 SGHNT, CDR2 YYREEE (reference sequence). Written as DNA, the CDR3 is TGTGCCAGCAGCTTGAGAGAGGCTACCACAGATACGCAGTATTTT. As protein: CASSLREATTDTQYF.

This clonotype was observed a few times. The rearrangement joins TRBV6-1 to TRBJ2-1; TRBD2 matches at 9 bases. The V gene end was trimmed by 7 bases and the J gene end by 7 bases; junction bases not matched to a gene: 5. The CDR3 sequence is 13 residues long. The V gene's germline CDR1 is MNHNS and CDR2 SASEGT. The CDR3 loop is CASTAGGRNEQFF. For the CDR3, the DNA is TGTGCCAGCACGGCGGGGGGGCGGAATGAGCAGTTCTTC.

The CDR3 DNA is TGTGCCAGCAGCATGTGGTCCGGTGCTTCTAGAGAGACCCAGTACTTC. Protein sequence: CASSMWSGASRETQYF. The J gene is TRBJ2-5, the V gene TRBV5-4; D unclear. The ends were cut back, 4 bases at V and 4 bases at J, with 20 bases in the middle. Looked up from germline, CDR1 is SGHNT and CDR2 is YYREEE (reference sequence). The CDR3 is 16 amino acids.

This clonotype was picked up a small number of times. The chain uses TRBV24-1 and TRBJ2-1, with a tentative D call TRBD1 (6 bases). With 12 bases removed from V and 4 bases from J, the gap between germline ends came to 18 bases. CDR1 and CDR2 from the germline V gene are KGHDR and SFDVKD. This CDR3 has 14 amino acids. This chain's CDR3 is CAAEGGSSYNEQFF. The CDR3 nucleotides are TGTGCCGCCGAAGGGGGTTCGTCGTACAATGAGCAGTTCTTC.

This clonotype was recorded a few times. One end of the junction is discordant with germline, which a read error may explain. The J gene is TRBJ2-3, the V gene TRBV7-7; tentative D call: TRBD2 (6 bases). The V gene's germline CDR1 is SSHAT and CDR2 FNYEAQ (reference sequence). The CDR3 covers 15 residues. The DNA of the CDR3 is TGTGCTAGCAGCTTAGGACTGCGGGATACAGATACGCAGTATTTT. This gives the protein CASSLGLRDTDTQYF.

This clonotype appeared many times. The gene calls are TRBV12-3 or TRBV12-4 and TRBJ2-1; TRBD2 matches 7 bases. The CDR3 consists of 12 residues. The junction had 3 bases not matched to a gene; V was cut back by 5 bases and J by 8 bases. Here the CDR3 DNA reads TGTGCCAGCAGTCCTCGGGAGGATGAGCAGTTCTTC. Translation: CASSPREDEQFF.

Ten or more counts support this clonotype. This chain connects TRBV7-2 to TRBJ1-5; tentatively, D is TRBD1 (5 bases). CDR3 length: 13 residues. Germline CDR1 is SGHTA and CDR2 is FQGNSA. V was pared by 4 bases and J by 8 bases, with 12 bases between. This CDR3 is CASSSTGGEPQHF. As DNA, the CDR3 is TGTGCCAGCAGCTCAACGGGGGGTGAGCCCCAGCATTTT.

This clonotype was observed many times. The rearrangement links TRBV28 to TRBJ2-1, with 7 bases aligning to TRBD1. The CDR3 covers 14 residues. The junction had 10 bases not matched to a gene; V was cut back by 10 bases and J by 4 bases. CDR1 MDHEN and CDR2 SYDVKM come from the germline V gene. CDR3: CANYPGTVYNEQFF. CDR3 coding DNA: TGTGCCAATTATCCCGGGACAGTATACAATGAGCAGTTCTTC.

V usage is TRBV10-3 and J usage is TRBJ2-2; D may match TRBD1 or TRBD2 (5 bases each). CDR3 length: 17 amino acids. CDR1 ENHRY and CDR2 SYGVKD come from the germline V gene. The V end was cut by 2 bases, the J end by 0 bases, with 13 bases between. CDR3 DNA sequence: TGTGCCATCAGTGAGGCCCCCGGGGACCCGAACACCGGGGAGCTGTTTTTT. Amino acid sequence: CAISEAPGDPNTGELFF.

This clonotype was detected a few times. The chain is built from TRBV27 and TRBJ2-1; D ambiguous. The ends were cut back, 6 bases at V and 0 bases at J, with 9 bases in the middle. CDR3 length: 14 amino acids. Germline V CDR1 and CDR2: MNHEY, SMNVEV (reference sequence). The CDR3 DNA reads TGTGCCAGCAGCCGATATAGCTCCTACAATGAGCAGTTCTTC. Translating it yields CASSRYSSYNEQFF.

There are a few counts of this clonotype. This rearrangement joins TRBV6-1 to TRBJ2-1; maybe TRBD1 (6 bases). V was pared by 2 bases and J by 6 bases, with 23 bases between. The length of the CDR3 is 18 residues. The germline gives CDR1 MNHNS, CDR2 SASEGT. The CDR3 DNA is TGTGCCAGCAGTGAACTCTTCCCGGACAGAGTCTTTGGCAATGAGCAGTTCTTC. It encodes CASSELFPDRVFGNEQFF.

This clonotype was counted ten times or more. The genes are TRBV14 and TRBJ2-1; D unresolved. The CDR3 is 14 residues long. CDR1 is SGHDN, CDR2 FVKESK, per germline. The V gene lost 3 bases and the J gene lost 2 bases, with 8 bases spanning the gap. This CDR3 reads CASSHLGTYNEQFF. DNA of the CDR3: TGTGCCAGCAGCCACCTAGGGACCTACAATGAGCAGTTCTTC.

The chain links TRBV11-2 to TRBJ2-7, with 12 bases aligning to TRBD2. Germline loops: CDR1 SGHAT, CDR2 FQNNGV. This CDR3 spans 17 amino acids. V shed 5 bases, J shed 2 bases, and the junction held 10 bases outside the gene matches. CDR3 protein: CASSPPAGLAGTYEQYV. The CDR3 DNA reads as TGTGCCAGCAGCCCCCCCGCGGGACTAGCGGGTACCTACGAGCAGTACGTC.